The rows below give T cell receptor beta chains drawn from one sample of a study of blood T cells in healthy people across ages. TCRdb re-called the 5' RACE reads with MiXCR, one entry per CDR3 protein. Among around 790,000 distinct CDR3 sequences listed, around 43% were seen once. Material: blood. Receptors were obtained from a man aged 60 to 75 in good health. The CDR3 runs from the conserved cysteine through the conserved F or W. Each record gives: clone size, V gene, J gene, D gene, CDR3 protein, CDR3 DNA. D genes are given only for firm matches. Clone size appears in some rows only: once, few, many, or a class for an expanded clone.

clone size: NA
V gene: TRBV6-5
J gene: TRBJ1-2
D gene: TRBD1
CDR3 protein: CATRKNGQGVYGYTF
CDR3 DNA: TGTGCCACCAGAAAAAACGGACAGGGTGTTTATGGCTACACCTTC

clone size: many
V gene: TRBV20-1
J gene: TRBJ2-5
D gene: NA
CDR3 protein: CSARGGAEETQYF
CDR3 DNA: TGCAGTGCTAGAGGAGGAGCGGAGGAGACCCAGTACTTC

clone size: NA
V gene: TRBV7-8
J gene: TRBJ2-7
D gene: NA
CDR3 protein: CASSQALGGPYEQYF
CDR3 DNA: TGTGCCAGCAGCCAAGCTTTGGGGGGGCCGTACGAGCAGTACTTC

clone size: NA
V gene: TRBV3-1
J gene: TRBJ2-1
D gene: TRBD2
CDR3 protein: CASSQGTSGDTYNEQFF
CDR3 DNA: TGTGCCAGCAGCCAAGGTACTAGCGGGGACACCTACAATGAGCAGTTCTTC

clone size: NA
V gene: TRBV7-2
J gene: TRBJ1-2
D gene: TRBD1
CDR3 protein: CASSLGGQGAVNYGYTF
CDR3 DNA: TGTGCCAGCAGCTTAGGGGGACAGGGGGCGGTTAACTATGGCTACACCTTC

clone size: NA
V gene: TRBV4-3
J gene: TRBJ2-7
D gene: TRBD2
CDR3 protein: CASSQEGLAYYEQYF
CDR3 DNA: TGCGCCAGCAGCCAAGAAGGACTAGCTTACTACGAGCAGTACTTC

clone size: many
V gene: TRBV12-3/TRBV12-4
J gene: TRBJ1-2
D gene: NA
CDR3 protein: CASSHTVRYGYTF
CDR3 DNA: TGTGCCAGCAGTCATACAGTTCGGTATGGCTACACCTTC

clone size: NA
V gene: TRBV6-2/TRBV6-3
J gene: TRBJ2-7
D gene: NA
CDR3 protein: CASIGPGQGNSYEQYF
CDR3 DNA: TGTGCCAGCATCGGACCGGGGCAGGGGAACTCCTACGAGCAGTACTTC

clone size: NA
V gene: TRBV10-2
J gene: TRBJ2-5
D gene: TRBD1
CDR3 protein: CASRRAGGLETQYF
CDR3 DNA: TGCGCCAGCAGAAGGGCAGGGGGCCTGGAGACCCAGTACTTC

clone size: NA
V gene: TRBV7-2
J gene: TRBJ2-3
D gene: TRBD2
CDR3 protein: CASSSRSGGALDTQYF
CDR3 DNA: TGTGCCAGCAGTTCCCGTAGCGGGGGGGCCTTAGATACGCAGTATTTT

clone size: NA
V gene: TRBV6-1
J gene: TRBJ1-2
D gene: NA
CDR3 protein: CASIPRALREGYTF
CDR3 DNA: TGTGCCAGCATACCCCGGGCCCTCAGAGAGGGCTACACCTTC

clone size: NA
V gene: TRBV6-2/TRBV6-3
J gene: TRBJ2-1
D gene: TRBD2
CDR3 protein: CASSSGLVPLDEQFF
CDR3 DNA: TGTGCCAGCAGTTCGGGACTAGTCCCCCTTGATGAGCAGTTCTTC

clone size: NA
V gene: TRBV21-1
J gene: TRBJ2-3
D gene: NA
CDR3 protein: CASSTPPRDRETDTQYF
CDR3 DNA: TGTGCCAGCAGCACCCCACCCCGGGACAGGGAAACGGATACGCAGTATTTT

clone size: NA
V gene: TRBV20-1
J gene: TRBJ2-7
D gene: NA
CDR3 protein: CSAHDTRRGSYEQYF
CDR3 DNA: TGCAGTGCTCATGACACTCGCCGAGGATCCTACGAGCAGTACTTC

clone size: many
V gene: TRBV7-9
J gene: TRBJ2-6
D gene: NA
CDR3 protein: CASSSSGANVLTF
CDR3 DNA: TGTGCCAGCAGCTCCTCTGGGGCCAACGTCCTGACTTTC

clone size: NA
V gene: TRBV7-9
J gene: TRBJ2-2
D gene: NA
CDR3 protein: CASSLAVTAPGELFF
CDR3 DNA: TGTGCCAGCAGCTTAGCGGTAACTGCACCGGGGGAGCTGTTTTTT

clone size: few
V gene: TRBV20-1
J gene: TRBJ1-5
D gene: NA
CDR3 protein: CSARDLEGGDNQPQHF
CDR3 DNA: TGCAGTGCTAGAGATCTGGAAGGGGGTGACAATCAGCCCCAGCATTTT